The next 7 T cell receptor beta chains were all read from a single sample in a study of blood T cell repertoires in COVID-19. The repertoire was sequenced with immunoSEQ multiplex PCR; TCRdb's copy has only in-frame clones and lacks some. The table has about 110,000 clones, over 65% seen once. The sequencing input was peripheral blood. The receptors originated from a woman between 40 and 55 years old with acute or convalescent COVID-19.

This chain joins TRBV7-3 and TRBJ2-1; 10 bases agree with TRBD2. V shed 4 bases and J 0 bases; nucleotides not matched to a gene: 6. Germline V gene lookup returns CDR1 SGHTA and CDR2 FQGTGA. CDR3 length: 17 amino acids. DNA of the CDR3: TGTGCCAGCAGCTCCTTAGCGGGGGGAAGCTCCTACAATGAGCAGTTCTTC. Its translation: CASSSLAGGSSYNEQFF.

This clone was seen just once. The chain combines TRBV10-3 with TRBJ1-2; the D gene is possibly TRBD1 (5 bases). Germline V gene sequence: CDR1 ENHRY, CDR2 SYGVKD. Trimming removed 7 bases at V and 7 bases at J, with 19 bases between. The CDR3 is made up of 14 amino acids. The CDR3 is CAITRDGGGSGYTF. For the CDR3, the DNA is TGTGCCATCACCCGAGACGGGGGGGGGAGTGGCTACACCTTC.

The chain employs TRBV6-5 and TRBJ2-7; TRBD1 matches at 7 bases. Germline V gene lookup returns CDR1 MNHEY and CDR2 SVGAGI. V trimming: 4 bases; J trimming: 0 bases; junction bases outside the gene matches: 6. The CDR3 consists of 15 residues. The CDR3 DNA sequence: TGTGCCAGCAGTTCTATCAGGGGGAGCTCCTACGAGCAGTACTTC. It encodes CASSSIRGSSYEQYF.

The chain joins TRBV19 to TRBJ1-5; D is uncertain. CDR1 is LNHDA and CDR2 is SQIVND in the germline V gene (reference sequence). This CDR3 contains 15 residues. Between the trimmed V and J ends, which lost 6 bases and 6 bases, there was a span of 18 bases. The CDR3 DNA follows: TGTGCCAGTAGAGTCATTGAGGGAGGAGGTCAGCCCCAGCATTTT. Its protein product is CASRVIEGGGQPQHF.

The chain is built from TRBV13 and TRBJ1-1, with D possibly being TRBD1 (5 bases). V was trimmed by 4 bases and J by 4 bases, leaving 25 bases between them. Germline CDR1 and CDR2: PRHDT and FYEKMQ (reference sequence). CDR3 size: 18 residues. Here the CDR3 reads CASSSRYRGPGTGTEAFF. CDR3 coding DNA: TGTGCCAGCAGCTCGCGATATAGGGGCCCTGGTACGGGCACTGAAGCTTTCTTT.

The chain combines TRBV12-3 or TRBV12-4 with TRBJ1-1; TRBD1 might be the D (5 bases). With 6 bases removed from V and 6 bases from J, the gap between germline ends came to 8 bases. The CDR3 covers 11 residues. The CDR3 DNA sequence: TGTGCCAGCAGCCGACAGTCTGAAGCTTTCTTT. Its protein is CASSRQSEAFF.

The CDR3 bases are TGCGCCAGCAGCTTATTGGGCGGGGGCACCCCAGATACGCAGTATTTT. This sequence encodes CASSLLGGGTPDTQYF. The rearrangement uses TRBV5-1 and TRBJ2-3; tentative D call: TRBD2 (7 bases). This CDR3 comprises 16 residues. Trimming took 2 bases from V and 4 from J, leaving 17 bases between them. The germline gives CDR1 SGHRS, CDR2 YFSETQ.